This entry concerns a single TCR beta chain. Method: immunoSEQ multiplex PCR; TCRdb's copy keeps in-frame clones and lacks some. Seen here are tens of thousands of clones, 91% observed once, and the top ten hold 0.5%. These data belong to a study of T cell changes during pregnancy in multiple sclerosis. Germline V CDR1 and CDR2: SEHNR, FQNEAQ (reference sequence). The V gene lost 7 bases and the J gene lost 4 bases, with 22 bases spanning the gap. The CDR3 has 16 amino acids. This sequence joins TRBV7-9 and TRBJ1-1; possibly TRBD1 for D (6 bases). The input for sequencing was CD4+ T cells from peripheral blood mononuclear cells, taken in the second trimester of pregnancy. The TCR sequence derives from a female donor in good health, enrolled as a control in a pregnancy study. CDR3 amino acids: CASMLNRWGPGTEAFF. DNA of the CDR3: TGTGCCAGCATGCTCAACCGTTGGGGGCCGGGCACTGAAGCTTTCTTT. Full variable domain (outside the CDR3, taken from reference TRBV7-9 and TRBJ1-1): DTGVSQNPRHKITKRGQNVTFRCDPISEHNRLYWYRQTLGQGPEFLTYFQNEAQLEKSRLLSDRFSAERPKGSFSTLEIQRTEQGDSAMYLCASMLNRWGPGTEAFFGQGTRLTVV.